Reported below is one TCR beta chain. Indicated time point: newly diagnosed GD, antithyroid drugs for less than 3 months. Generation of the TCR library employed RNA extracted from PBMCs. The sample is drawn from a study of regulatory T cells in long-lasting Graves disease. V gave up 0 bases and J gave up 13 bases, with 8 bases separating them. The CDR3 is 11 amino acids. The germline V gene has CDR1 SGHKS and CDR2 YYEKEE (reference sequence). Arm-PCR with iRepertoire HTBI primers amplified the CDR3 regions for these TCR beta libraries. One entry per CDR3 protein, called by TCRdb with MiXCR from the multiplex PCR reads. The sample carries 250,000 to 300,000 distinct CDR3 sequences, 15% to 20% recorded once. The same data also went into a second study, on T cells in Graves' hyperthyroidism and ophthalmopathy.

This receptor was taken from a woman in her 30s with Graves disease. The chain carries TRBV5-5 and TRBJ2-1; D uncertain. Sequences were derived from peripheral blood mononuclear cells (PBMCs), sampled at new diagnosis, from a patient treated with antithyroid drugs. The chain's CDR3 is CASSLEAAQFF. In nucleotides, the CDR3 is TGTGCCAGCAGCTTGGAGGCGGCCCAGTTCTTC.